Below, one T cell receptor beta chain is given with its context. What it binds is unknown. Purities over 98% were achieved in all sorted populations. The data were taken from a study of beta chain features in type 1 diabetes. Findings of the study overall: Patients and controls would be equally affected if PCR favored shorter templates. Patients' naive, central memory and regulatory TCRB repertoires appeared more alike than those of healthy donors. Type 1 diabetes patients had TCRB CDR3s that were shorter (moderately but significantly so) in all four CD4+ subsets.

The CDR3 consists of 11 residues. The germline gives CDR1 MNHEY, CDR2 SVGAGI. Trimming removed 4 bases from V and 8 bases from J; junction bases left unmatched: 2. The isolated RNA, all of it, was reverse transcribed, so expressed TCRB transcripts were what got sequenced. Some clones are missing from TCRdb's copy, which holds only in-frame ones; the method was immunoSEQ multiplex PCR. The sample comprises fewer than 250,000 clones, about 9.3% of which are singletons, and under 0.045% rests with the top ten. The sequence was obtained from a woman under 30 in good health. The sequencing input was naive CD4+ T cells from blood. The chain has TRBV6-5 and TRBJ2-7; 7 bases agree with TRBD2. CDR3 in amino acids: CASSSGLKQYF. In nucleotides, the CDR3 is TGTGCCAGCAGTTCGGGACTAAAGCAGTACTTC.